Shown below are 15 T cell receptor beta chains from a single sample sequenced in a study of T cell repertoires in cytomegalovirus infection. TCRdb passed the reads through MiXCR, listing each CDR3 protein once. Altogether around 430,000 distinct CDR3 sequences are present, roughly 46% being singletons, with the ten largest covering approximately 40%. Antigens for these TCRs are unknown. This material consisted of cultured PBMCs, taken from culture after CMV antigen stimulation. The receptors originated from a human donor in good health (CMV status not recorded). Some clones in this sample may be carry-over from other donors' samples.

This clonotype was seen more than once but under ten times. The chain links TRBV6-5 to TRBJ1-1, with D tentatively TRBD1 (6 bases). The germline V gene encodes CDR1 MNHEY and CDR2 SVGAGI. The CDR3 has 13 residues. V dropped 5 bases and J dropped 6 bases, with 13 bases sitting between them. The CDR3 coding sequence is TGTGCCAGCAGTCGGACGCGGACAGCTGAAGCTTTCTTT. It translates to CASSRTRTAEAFF.

The chain uses TRBV18 and TRBJ2-1; D uncertain. Germline CDR1 KGHSH, CDR2 LQKENI. Trimming stripped 2 bases from V and 1 base from J, with 12 bases between. This CDR3 has 16 amino acids. The chain's CDR3 is CASSPFGEVSYNEQFF. The DNA for the CDR3 is TGTGCCAGCTCACCATTCGGCGAGGTGTCCTACAATGAGCAGTTCTTC. Supplemented by reference TRBV18 and TRBJ2-1, the full variable domain reads NAGVMQNPRHLVRRRGQEARLRCSPMKGHSHVYWYRQLPEEGLKFMVYLQKENIIDESGMPKERFSAEFPKEGPSILRIQQVVRGDSAAYFCASSPFGEVSYNEQFFGPGTRLTVL.

This clonotype came up a few times. The rearrangement joins TRBV7-2 to TRBJ1-2; 10 positions agree with TRBD1. The CDR3 runs 14 residues. V lost 5 bases to trimming and J lost 6 bases; unmatched junction nucleotides: 6. Per the germline V gene, CDR1 is SGHTA and CDR2 is FQGNSA. The CDR3 loop reads CASSNPGQGNGYTF. The CDR3 coding sequence is TGTGCCAGCAGCAACCCGGGACAGGGGAATGGCTACACCTTC.

The rearrangement links TRBV7-2 to TRBJ1-1; D is uncertain. Germline V gives CDR1 SGHTA, CDR2 FQGNSA. Trimming left V 0 bases short and J 4 bases short, with 9 bases between. The CDR3 is 14 amino acids. The CDR3 here is CASSLAAQGTEAFF. CDR3 nucleotide sequence: TGTGCCAGCAGCTTAGCAGCTCAAGGCACTGAAGCTTTCTTT.

The chain joins TRBV25-1 to TRBJ2-5, with 7 nucleotides matching TRBD2. V was pared by 7 bases and J by 3 bases, with 14 bases of the junction left unmatched. The CDR3 length is 16 residues. The germline V gene has CDR1 MGHDK and CDR2 SYGVNS. This CDR3 is CASKRLAGGVKETQYF. The CDR3 nucleotides read TGTGCCAGCAAGAGGTTAGCGGGCGGGGTAAAAGAGACCCAGTACTTC.

Many counts were recorded for this clonotype. V gene TRBV7-2 combines with J gene TRBJ2-7, with 12 bases identical to TRBD2. The germline gives CDR1 SGHTA, CDR2 FQGNSA. The junction had 9 bases not matched to a gene; V was cut back by 4 bases and J by 2 bases. The CDR3 loop spans 17 amino acids. The CDR3 DNA follows: TGTGCCAGCAGCTATAGACTAGCGGGAGTATTAGCCTACGAGCAGTACTTC. It translates to CASSYRLAGVLAYEQYF.

This clonotype showed up just a few times. V is TRBV5-6 and J is TRBJ2-1; TRBD2 aligns across 9 bases. V was clipped by 3 bases and J by 3 bases; unmatched bases: 7. Germline assignment: CDR1 SGHDT and CDR2 YYEEEE. CDR3 length: 16 residues. The CDR3 bases are TGTGCCAGCAGCTCGCTAGCGGGGCACGGCTACAATGAGCAGTTCTTC. This codes for CASSSLAGHGYNEQFF.

The chain uses TRBV12-3 or TRBV12-4 and TRBJ2-7, with TRBD2 matching over 15 bases. The CDR3 is made up of 20 amino acids. V shed 1 base and J 1 base; nucleotides not matched to a gene: 11. This CDR3 reads CASSLGQGGTSGRPSYEQYF. As DNA, the CDR3 is TGTGCCAGCAGTTTAGGACAGGGAGGGACTAGCGGGAGGCCTTCCTACGAGCAGTACTTC.

The V gene is TRBV12-3 or TRBV12-4, the J gene TRBJ1-3, with 9 bases matching TRBD1. The CDR3 is 16 amino acids. Unmatched junction bases numbered 8, after V lost 5 bases and J lost 3 bases. CDR3 loop: CASSPMTGGVGNTIYF. In DNA, the CDR3 is TGTGCCAGCAGTCCGATGACAGGGGGAGTTGGAAACACCATATATTTT.

Details on this clonotype: The conserved closing phenylalanine or tryptophan is absent in this CDR3, likely reflecting a read error. V usage is TRBV6-1 and J usage is TRBJ2-3; D gene uncertain. Germline V gene sequence: CDR1 MNHNS, CDR2 SASEGT. The CDR3 is made up of 12 amino acids. V lost 2 bases and J lost 4, with 4 bases in between. The CDR3 sequence: CASSELADTQYL. The DNA of the CDR3 is TGTGCCAGCAGTGAACTGGCAGATACGCAGTATCTT.

The CDR3 region is CASSKARQGLSFGTDTQYF. The CDR3 region has the DNA TGTGCCAGCAGTAAGGCGAGACAAGGATTGAGTTTTGGCACAGATACGCAGTATTTT. The chain joins TRBV12-3 or TRBV12-4 to TRBJ2-3; D remains unclear. Trimming shortened V by 5 bases and J by 1 base, and 25 bases separated the two germline ends. The CDR3 contains 19 residues.

V and J are TRBV7-8 and TRBJ2-3, with 13 nucleotides matching TRBD2. Trimming removed 2 bases from V and 7 bases from J; junction bases left unmatched: 6. This CDR3 region has 16 residues. Germline CDR1 is SGHVS and CDR2 is FQNEAQ. The CDR3 spells CASSLLGTSGTNTQYF. DNA for the CDR3: TGTGCCAGCAGCTTACTCGGGACTAGCGGGACCAATACGCAGTATTTT.

The genes are TRBV2 and TRBJ1-4, with 12 bases that match TRBD1. V was clipped by 1 base and J by 8 bases; unmatched bases: 11. There are 18 residues in the CDR3. Per the germline V gene, CDR1 is SNHLY and CDR2 is FYNNEI. CDR3 residues: CASSEVRDRGPRREKLFF. CDR3 nucleotide sequence: TGTGCCAGCAGTGAAGTCCGGGACAGGGGGCCCCGTAGGGAAAAACTGTTTTTT.

This chain uses TRBV7-2 with TRBJ2-2; perhaps TRBD2 as D (5 bases). The germline V gene has CDR1 SGHTA and CDR2 FQGNSA. The germline V and J ends were trimmed by 6 bases and 5 bases, with 16 bases remaining between them. CDR3 length: 15 residues. The CDR3 DNA reads TGTGCCAGCAGTTTGGACTCCAGGTGGACCGGGGAGCTGTTTTTT. Its protein product is CASSLDSRWTGELFF.

This chain uses TRBV12-3 or TRBV12-4 with TRBJ1-1, with D maybe TRBD1 (5 bases). Trimming cost V 6 bases and J 1 base, with 12 bases left between them. CDR3 length equals 14 residues. The CDR3 nucleotides read TGTGCCAGCAGCACATCCGGGGCGAACACTGAAGCTTTCTTT. The encoded protein is CASSTSGANTEAFF.